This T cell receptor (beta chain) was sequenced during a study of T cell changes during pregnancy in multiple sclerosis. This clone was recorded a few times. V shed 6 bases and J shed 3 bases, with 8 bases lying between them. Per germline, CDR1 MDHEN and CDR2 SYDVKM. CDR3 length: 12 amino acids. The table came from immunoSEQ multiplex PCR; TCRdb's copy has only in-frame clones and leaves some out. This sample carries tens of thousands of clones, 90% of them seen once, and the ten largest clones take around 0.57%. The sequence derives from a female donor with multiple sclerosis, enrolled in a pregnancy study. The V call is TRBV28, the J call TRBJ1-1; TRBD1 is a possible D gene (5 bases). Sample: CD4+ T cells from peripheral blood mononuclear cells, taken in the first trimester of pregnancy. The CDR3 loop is CASSIGDTEAFF. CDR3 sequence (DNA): TGTGCCAGCAGCATAGGGGACACTGAAGCTTTCTTT.